This T cell receptor beta chain derives from a study of T cells in Graves' hyperthyroidism and ophthalmopathy. At least ten counts were recorded for this clonotype. Its antigen is not known. The CDR3 loop spans 14 amino acids. From germline, CDR1 is LNHNV and CDR2 YYDKDF (reference sequence). V lost 1 base and J 0 bases, leaving 4 bases between the germline ends. Those patients with uncontrolled infection, other autoimmune disease, pregnancy or lactation were excluded. Findings and caveats of the study: Separation of ophthalmopathy from stable hyperthyroidism was achieved by a 13 V-J model.

From RNA transcripts, TCR beta CDR3 regions were amplified. An initial round of RT-PCR targeting the TCR CDR3 relied on the HTBI primer set. From the multiplex PCR reads, TCRdb called clonotypes with MiXCR, one entry per CDR3 protein. The repertoire consists of around 300,000 distinct CDR3 sequences, with roughly 13% occurring once and the leading ten covering 7.9%. The TCR comes from a middle-aged woman with Graves' hyperthyroidism. The sample consisted of blood. The chain has TRBV15 and TRBJ1-3; D unclear. CDR3 sequence reads: CATSRGVSGNTIYF. The CDR3 nucleotides are TGTGCCACCAGCAGAGGCGTCTCTGGAAACACCATATATTTT.